Sequencing of this T cell receptor (beta chain) was carried out in a study of blood T cell repertoires in COVID-19. Sequenced by immunoSEQ multiplex PCR; TCRdb stores in-frame clones only, minus some. The table has about 370,000 clones, 90% seen once. This clone was detected only a few times. The sample consisted of peripheral blood. The TCR originated in a man aged 18 to 35 with active or convalescent COVID-19.

Written as DNA, the CDR3 is TGTGCCAGCAGAACGGGGGGGCCTGAAGGAACTGAAGCTTTCTTT. It is translated as CASRTGGPEGTEAFF. The genes are TRBV7-8 and TRBJ1-1; D is perhaps TRBD1 (6 bases). V lost 6 bases, J lost 5 bases, and 19 bases lay in between. This CDR3 has 15 amino acids. In germline, CDR1 is SGHVS, CDR2 FQNEAQ. Full variable domain (rest looked up from reference TRBV7-8 and TRBJ1-1): GAGVSQSPRYKVAKRGQDVALRCDPISGHVSLFWYQQALGQGPEFLTYFQNEAQLDKSGLPSDRFFAERPEGSVSTLKIQRTQQEDSAVYLCASRTGGPEGTEAFFGQGTRLTVV.